The entry that follows covers one T cell receptor (beta chain) sequence. V lost 5 bases and J lost 8, with 15 bases in between. Germline CDR1 SGHAT, CDR2 FQNNGV. CDR3 length equals 13 residues. This sample is drawn from a study of blood T cell repertoires in COVID-19. Clones were read by immunoSEQ multiplex PCR, and TCRdb kept only the in-frame ones, dropping some. The data show about 140,000 clones, with about 85% seen just once and about 2.5% held by the top ten. This sequence originates from a human donor with COVID-19, enrolled during active disease. The donor label of this sample is uncertain. The sample taken for sequencing was peripheral blood. The chain links TRBV11-2 to TRBJ1-2; D may be TRBD1 (6 bases). CDR3: CASSLGGARGYTF. The DNA for the CDR3 is TGTGCCAGCAGCCTTGGGGGGGCACGGGGCTACACCTTC.